The clone carrying this TCR beta chain showed up many times. Its target is unknown. Using unique molecular identifiers, the investigators prepared the TCRbeta library. TCRdb fed the PCR reads into MiXCR, producing one record per CDR3 protein. The repertoire includes about 240,000 distinct CDR3 sequences, about 23% of them detected once, and less than 3.5% sits in the top ten. This specimen comes from a study of T-cell reconstitution after alpha-beta-depleted transplantation in children. Overall study findings and caveats: Alpha-beta T cells about two months after transplant reportedly derived from several hundred expanded graft clones. Newly generated T cells supplied most T-cell counts and diversity one year post-transplant. High day-60 TCRbeta diversity in some patients came from surviving recipient T cells and thymic progenitors.

V was pared by 8 bases and J by 4 bases, with 9 bases between. The CDR3 runs to 11 residues. V usage is TRBV12-3 or TRBV12-4 and J usage is TRBJ2-7; no firm D call. Sequences were derived from PBMCs, sampled before TCRalphabeta/CD19-depleted stem cell transplant. The sequence was obtained from a girl aged 2 to 10 with Fanconi anemia, due to receive a stem cell transplant. The CDR3 sequence: CASGVTYEQYF. Here the CDR3 DNA reads TGTGCCAGCGGGGTGACTTACGAGCAGTACTTC.